This passage covers 23 T cell receptor beta chains from one sample sequenced in a study of shared clonotypes between healthy human individuals. Assay: immunoSEQ multiplex PCR; the TCRdb copy retains only in-frame clones and omits some. The top ten clones hold about 1.7% of a sample with around 1,900,000 clones, around 93% of them seen once. Positively selected for CCR7, the CD45RO-negative cells used as naive CD8 cells excluded terminally differentiated effector memory CD45RA+ cells. Sequenced material: naive CD8+ T cells from PBMCs. The receptors shown here come from a young man in good health. Some clones in this sample may be carry-over from other donors' samples.

The rearrangement links TRBV7-3 to TRBJ2-4, with 7 positions matching TRBD2. Germline V gives CDR1 SGHTA, CDR2 FQGTGA. The CDR3 consists of 18 residues. The ends lost 1 base at V and 1 base at J; junction bases unmatched: 10. CDR3 loop: CASSLKCGLGPAKNIQYF. The DNA for the CDR3 is TGTGCCAGCAGCTTAAAATGCGGACTAGGACCCGCCAAAAACATTCAGTACTTC.

The V call is TRBV29-1, the J call TRBJ2-7, with 11 positions matching TRBD1. CDR3 length: 14 residues. Germline loops: CDR1 SQVTM, CDR2 ANQGSEA. Trimming cost V 7 bases and J 4 bases; bases outside gene matches: 9. The DNA of the CDR3 is TGCAGCGCCCTAGGGACAGGGGGGTTGTACGAGCAGTACTTC. Protein: CSALGTGGLYEQYF.

The CDR3 DNA reads as TGTGCCAGCAGCGCCGGGGGACAGGGGAACGAGCAGTACTTC. Its protein is CASSAGGQGNEQYF. V gene TRBV9 combines with J gene TRBJ2-7, with 10 positions matching TRBD1. CDR1 is SGDLS and CDR2 is YYNGEE in the germline V gene. This CDR3 is built from 14 residues. Germline trimming cut 3 bases from V and 5 bases from J; bases unmatched to any gene: 5.

The table lists this clone with a count of one. J is TRBJ1-5 and V is TRBV4-1; 7 bases fit TRBD1. The ends lost 1 base at V and 0 bases at J; junction bases unmatched: 9. The length of the CDR3 is 18 residues. Germline CDR1 reads MGHRA; CDR2 reads YSYEKL. DNA for the CDR3: TGCGCCAGCAGCCAAGGGGAGGGACAGACTAATAGCAATCAGCCCCAGCATTTT. Amino acid sequence: CASSQGEGQTNSNQPQHF.

The CDR3 loop reads CASSGRPNEKLFF. As DNA, the CDR3 is TGTGCCAGCAGCGGACGGCCTAATGAAAAACTGTTTTTT. V gene TRBV5-6 combines with J gene TRBJ1-4; D gene ambiguous. Trimming left V 4 bases short and J 3 bases short, with 7 bases between. Per germline, CDR1 SGHDT and CDR2 YYEEEE. The CDR3 has 13 amino acids.

The gene calls are TRBV6-1 and TRBJ1-2, with a tentative D call TRBD1 (5 bases). The CDR3 length is 14 residues. V shed 2 bases and J shed 5 bases, with 12 bases lying between them. Per the germline V gene, CDR1 is MNHNS and CDR2 is SASEGT. CDR3 coding DNA: TGTGCCAGCAGTGAAAGTGACAGCTTTTATGGCTACACCTTC. As protein: CASSESDSFYGYTF.

This clone came up once. The genes are TRBV13 and TRBJ2-1; 7 bases are a match to TRBD2. CDR1 PRHDT and CDR2 FYEKMQ come from the germline V gene (reference sequence). After removal of 2 bases from V and 3 bases from J, the junction contained 13 bases not matched to a gene. The CDR3 totals 18 residues. CDR3 region: CASSLFLSRGEGYNEQFF. In nucleotides, the CDR3 is TGTGCCAGCAGCTTATTTTTGTCGAGAGGGGAGGGCTACAATGAGCAGTTCTTC.

The chain carries TRBV9 and TRBJ2-7; unclear D gene. The ends were cut back, 0 bases at V and 2 bases at J, with 12 bases in the middle. This CDR3 comprises 15 residues. Germline CDR1 and CDR2: SGDLS and YYNGEE. The CDR3 reads CASSVAADTTYEQYF. For the CDR3, the DNA is TGTGCCAGCAGCGTAGCCGCTGACACGACCTACGAGCAGTACTTC.

The V call is TRBV27, the J call TRBJ2-5, with 10 bases fitting TRBD2. Germline CDR1 reads MNHEY; CDR2 reads SMNVEV (reference sequence). The J segment lost 5 bases and the V segment lost 1 base, leaving 10 bases of the junction unmatched. The CDR3 loop spans 17 amino acids. CDR3 sequence (DNA): TGTGCCAGCAGTTTATGGGCTAGCGGGAGTTTCTGGGAGACCCAGTACTTC. Translating it yields CASSLWASGSFWETQYF.

On this clone: One base away lies a much larger clone, so this may be a sequencing read error. The chain links TRBV6-4 to TRBJ2-6; D call uncertain. The CDR3 has 14 residues. Germline assignment: CDR1 MRHNA and CDR2 SNTAGT. Trimming took off 3 bases at V and 0 bases at J, with 3 bases between the two ends. CDR3 region: CASSESSGANVLTF. The CDR3 DNA sequence: TGTGCCAGCAGTGAGAGCTCTGGGGCCAACGTCCTGACTTTC.

V gene TRBV4-1 combines with J gene TRBJ2-5, with 9 bases lining up with TRBD1. CDR1 is MGHRA, CDR2 YSYEKL, per germline. V lost 0 bases, J lost 5 bases, and 7 bases stayed unmatched. The CDR3 has 16 residues. CDR3 amino acids: CASSQDGDRVLETQYF. The CDR3 bases are TGCGCCAGCAGCCAAGATGGGGACAGGGTACTTGAGACCCAGTACTTC.

The chain is built from TRBV7-9 and TRBJ2-1; 10 bases fit TRBD2. CDR1 and CDR2 from the germline V gene are SEHNR and FQNEAQ (reference sequence). There are 17 residues in the CDR3. V lost 5 bases to trimming and J lost 8 bases; unmatched junction nucleotides: 15. This chain's CDR3 is CASSHPRGTSGTHEQFF. CDR3 in DNA: TGTGCCAGCAGCCACCCGCGGGGAACTAGCGGGACCCATGAGCAGTTCTTC.

This chain uses TRBV9 with TRBJ2-7; no reliable D call. V dropped 4 bases and J dropped 5 bases, with 19 bases sitting between them. There are 15 residues in the CDR3. CDR1 SGDLS and CDR2 YYNGEE come from the germline V gene. CDR3 nucleotide sequence: TGTGCCAGCAGCCCGAGTCTGAGTTTCAACCACGAGCAGTACTTC. This sequence encodes CASSPSLSFNHEQYF. Based on the CDR3 plus reference TRBV9 and TRBJ2-7, the full variable domain is DSGVTQTPKHLITATGQRVTLRCSPRSGDLSVYWYQQSLDQGLQFLIQYYNGEERAKGNILERFSAQQFPDLHSELNLSSLELGDSALYFCASSPSLSFNHEQYFGPGTRLTVT.

The gene calls are TRBV7-9 and TRBJ1-4; a possible D gene is TRBD1 (6 bases). Trimming stripped 6 bases from V and 7 bases from J, with 15 bases between. Germline V lookup: CDR1 SEHNR, CDR2 FQNEAQ (reference sequence). This CDR3 comprises 14 residues. The CDR3 DNA reads TGTGCCAGCAGTCTAACAGGGACACTTGAAAAACTGTTTTTT. Amino acids: CASSLTGTLEKLFF.

The genes are TRBV6-4 and TRBJ1-2, with 7 bases matching TRBD1. CDR1 MRHNA and CDR2 SNTAGT come from the germline V gene. The length of the CDR3 is 14 residues. After removal of 6 bases from V and 3 bases from J, the junction contained 7 bases not matched to a gene. As DNA, the CDR3 is TGTGCCAGCAGGGAGACAGGGACGGACTATGGCTACACCTTC. It translates to CASRETGTDYGYTF.

This chain connects TRBV21-1 to TRBJ2-7; the table's D call TRBD1 went unverified against the DNA. TRBV21-1 represents a pseudogene. CDR3 length: 16 residues. Written as DNA, the CDR3 is TGTGCCAGCAGCAAAGGGGCAGGGGGACCCTCCTACGAGCAGTACTTC. It yields the protein CASSKGAGGPSYEQYF.

The J gene is TRBJ1-5, the V gene TRBV9; D not certain. The CDR3 runs to 14 residues. Trimming left V 3 bases short and J 6 bases short, with 13 bases between. Looked up from germline, CDR1 is SGDLS and CDR2 is YYNGEE. CDR3 sequence reads: CASSDGYGGQPQHF. CDR3 DNA: TGTGCCAGCAGCGACGGCTATGGTGGTCAGCCCCAGCATTTT.

The gene calls are TRBV11-2 and TRBJ2-7; 9 nucleotides agree with TRBD1. Germline V CDR1 and CDR2: SGHAT, FQNNGV. CDR3 length equals 15 residues. The J segment lost 4 bases and the V segment lost 4 bases, leaving 8 bases of the junction unmatched. Here the CDR3 DNA reads TGTGCCAGCAGCTCGGGGACAGGGTTTTTTTACGAGCAGTACTTC. The encoded protein is CASSSGTGFFYEQYF.

This clone came up once. This rearrangement joins TRBV7-9 to TRBJ2-3, with TRBD1 identical over 7 bases. CDR1 and CDR2 from the germline V gene are SEHNR and FQNEAQ (reference sequence). The CDR3 runs to 15 residues. V lost 5 bases to trimming and J lost 0 bases; unmatched junction nucleotides: 5. The CDR3 nucleotides are TGTGCCAGCAGCCCGACAGGGCCTAGCACAGATACGCAGTATTTT. Amino acids: CASSPTGPSTDTQYF.

V gene TRBV28 combines with J gene TRBJ2-7; 9 nucleotides line up with TRBD2. The V and J ends lost 6 bases and 2 bases, in that order; junction bases with no gene match: 5. CDR1 is MDHEN, CDR2 SYDVKM, per germline. This CDR3 is built from 14 residues. The CDR3 DNA follows: TGTGCCAGCAGGGGACTAGCAGAGACCTACGAGCAGTACTTC. Translated, it gives CASRGLAETYEQYF.

Comment on this clone: Other DNA sequences from this sample encode an identical CDR3 as well. J is TRBJ2-3 and V is TRBV9, with D hard to call. Deletions cut 0 bases from V and 6 bases from J, with 14 bases between. Per germline, CDR1 SGDLS and CDR2 YYNGEE. CDR3 length: 15 amino acids. CDR3: CASSVEGRTTDTQYF. CDR3 nucleotide sequence: TGTGCCAGCAGCGTAGAAGGGCGGACCACGGATACGCAGTATTTT.

The V gene is TRBV27, the J gene TRBJ2-7; TRBD1 aligns across 10 bases. The CDR3 has 16 residues. Germline V CDR1 and CDR2: MNHEY, SMNVEV (reference sequence). With 5 bases clipped from V and 3 bases from J, the junction kept 10 bases outside the gene matches. CDR3 in DNA: TGTGCCAGCAGTGCCCGACAGGGGGCGACGGGCTACGAGCAGTACTTC. It translates to CASSARQGATGYEQYF.

Remarks on this clone: The same CDR3 also results from other DNA sequences found in this sample. The gene calls are TRBV7-9 and TRBJ1-1, with unresolved D. CDR1 and CDR2 (germline): SEHNR, FQNEAQ (reference sequence). This CDR3 is built from 13 residues. Deletions cut 4 bases from V and 4 bases from J, with 10 bases between. The CDR3 DNA reads TGTGCCAGCAGCTCCCCCGGGCTCACTGAAGCTTTCTTT. It translates to CASSSPGLTEAFF.